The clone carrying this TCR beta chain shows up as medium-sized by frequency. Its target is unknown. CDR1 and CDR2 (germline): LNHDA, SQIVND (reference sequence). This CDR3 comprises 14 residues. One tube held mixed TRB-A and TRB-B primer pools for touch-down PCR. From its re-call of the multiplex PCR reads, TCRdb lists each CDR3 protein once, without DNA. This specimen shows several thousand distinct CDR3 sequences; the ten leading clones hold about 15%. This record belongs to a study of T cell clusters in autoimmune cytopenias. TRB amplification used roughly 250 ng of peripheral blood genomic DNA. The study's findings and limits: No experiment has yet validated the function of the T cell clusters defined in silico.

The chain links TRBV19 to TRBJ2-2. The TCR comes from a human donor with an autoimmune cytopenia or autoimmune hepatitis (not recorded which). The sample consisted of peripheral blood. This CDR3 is CASSIGRVGGELFF.